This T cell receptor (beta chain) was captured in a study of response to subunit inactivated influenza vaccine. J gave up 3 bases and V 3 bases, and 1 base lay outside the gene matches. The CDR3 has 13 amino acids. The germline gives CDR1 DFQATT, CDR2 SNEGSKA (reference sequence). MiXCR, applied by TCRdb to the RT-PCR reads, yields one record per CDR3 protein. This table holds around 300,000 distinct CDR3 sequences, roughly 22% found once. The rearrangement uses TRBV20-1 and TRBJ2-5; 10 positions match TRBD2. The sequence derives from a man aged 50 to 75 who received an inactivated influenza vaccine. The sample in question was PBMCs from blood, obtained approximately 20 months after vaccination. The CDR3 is CSARLAGEETQYF. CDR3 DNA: TGCAGTGCTAGGCTAGCGGGGGAAGAGACCCAGTACTTC.